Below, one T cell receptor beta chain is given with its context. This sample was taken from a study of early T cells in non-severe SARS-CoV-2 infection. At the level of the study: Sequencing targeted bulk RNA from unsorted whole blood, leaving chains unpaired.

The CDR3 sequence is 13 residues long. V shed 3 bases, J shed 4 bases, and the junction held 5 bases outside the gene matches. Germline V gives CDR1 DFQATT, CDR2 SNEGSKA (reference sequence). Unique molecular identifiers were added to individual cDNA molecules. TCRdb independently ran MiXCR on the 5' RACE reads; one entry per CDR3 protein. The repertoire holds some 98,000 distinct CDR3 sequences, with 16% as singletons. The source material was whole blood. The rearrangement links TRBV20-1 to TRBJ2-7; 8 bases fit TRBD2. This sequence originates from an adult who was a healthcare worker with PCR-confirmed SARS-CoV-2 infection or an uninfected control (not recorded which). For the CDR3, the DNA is TGCAGTGCTAGCGGGGGGGGTAGGTACGAGCAGTACTTC. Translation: CSASGGGRYEQYF.